Listed here are 5 T cell receptor beta chains from one sample, sequenced in a study of neurological immune-mediated disorders. From the 5' RACE reads, TCRdb called clonotypes with MiXCR, one entry per CDR3 protein. The sample consists of approximately 30,000 distinct CDR3 sequences, approximately 5.2% of them appearing once. The sequencing input was CD4+ T cells from blood. The receptor source for this set is a woman aged 45-60 years in good health.

This clonotype was observed many times. The V gene is TRBV5-4, the J gene TRBJ1-2, with 9 bases identical to TRBD1. Germline CDR1 and CDR2: SGHNT and YYREEE (reference sequence). With 4 bases clipped from V and 4 bases from J, the junction kept 8 bases outside the gene matches. This CDR3 spans 15 amino acids. CDR3 amino acids: CASSTGQGRSYGYTF. The CDR3 DNA reads as TGTGCCAGCAGCACGGGACAGGGCCGGAGCTATGGCTACACCTTC.

This clonotype has ten or more counts. The V gene is TRBV5-1, the J gene TRBJ1-1; D gene ambiguous. Germline V gives CDR1 SGHRS, CDR2 YFSETQ. Trimming shortened V by 0 bases and J by 4 bases, and 13 bases separated the two germline ends. The CDR3 has 15 residues. CDR3 sequence reads: CASSLVEVFSTEAFF. In DNA form, the CDR3 reads TGCGCCAGCAGCTTGGTTGAGGTGTTCTCCACTGAAGCTTTCTTT.

This clonotype was observed many times. This rearrangement joins TRBV5-1 to TRBJ2-5, with a tentative D call TRBD1 (5 bases). This CDR3 contains 14 residues. Germline CDR1 reads SGHRS; CDR2 reads YFSETQ. The V gene lost 4 bases and the J gene lost 2 bases, with 12 bases spanning the gap. This CDR3 is CASSLTANQETQYF. The CDR3 bases are TGCGCCAGCAGCCTGACAGCTAATCAAGAGACCCAGTACTTC.

There are many counts of this clonotype. V and J are TRBV29-1 and TRBJ2-5; weak D call: TRBD2 (6 bases). The CDR3 consists of 13 residues. V lost 2 bases and J 4 bases, leaving 11 bases between the germline ends. Germline CDR1 and CDR2: SQVTM and ANQGSEA. CDR3 in DNA: TGCAGCGTTGAAAATTCCGGGAGAGAGACCCAGTACTTC. Translation: CSVENSGRETQYF.

This clonotype was picked up a small number of times. The gene calls are TRBV6-2 or TRBV6-3 and TRBJ2-1, with 9 bases matching TRBD2. V lost 2 bases and J lost 9; bases outside the gene matches: 8. The CDR3 is 15 amino acids. The germline CDR1 and CDR2 sequences are MNHEY and SVGEGT. The CDR3 sequence: CASSYAGGPVSEQFF. The CDR3 bases are TGTGCCAGCAGTTACGCGGGAGGGCCTGTATCTGAGCAGTTCTTC.